This is a list of T cell receptor beta chains from one sample in a study of cytomegalovirus exposure and HLA in healthy donors. Generated by immunoSEQ multiplex PCR, the TCRdb table keeps only in-frame clones and is missing some. This sample has a few hundred thousand clones; 65% to 80% occur once, and the top ten carry around 16%. Sequencing input: PBMCs. The receptor set was obtained from a man aged 35-49 years in good health and CMV-seronegative. Both conserved end residues are part of each CDR3. The size of a clone is reported for some rows only, either as once, few or many, or as a class for expanded clones.

abundance,v_gene,len,CDR3aa
-,TRBV7-9,14,CASSKTSGSYEQYF
few,TRBV10-3,13,CAISGRYNQPQHF
-,TRBV30,14,CAWSAGGFSQPQHF
-,TRBV27,19,CASRQLRPRGNAPENTIYF
-,TRBV6-5,12,CASRSLNGGAFF
-,TRBV7-9,17,CSILPGEVNRNTGELFF
-,TRBV2,11,CASSSREKLFF
few,TRBV5-5,16,CASSRWDRPSNTEAFF
-,TRBV6-1,12,CASSTSQETQYF
-,TRBV6-6,13,CASSYSVSSPLHF
-,TRBV15,14,CATSRTGGQETQYF
few,TRBV7-2,15,CASSLGVRDPGELFF
-,TRBV15,15,CATSREYTGANVLTF
-,TRBV28,17,CASSSTGLVPTPYEQYF
-,TRBV29-1,13,CSVDRGNTGELFF
-,TRBV5-6,16,CASSLDRGPGGTEAFF
-,TRBV7-9,17,CASSSPEEAGISYEQYF
-,TRBV19,15,CASSIGAPSNQPQHF
-,TRBV5-6,12,CASSLLANIQYF
-,TRBV11-2,12,CASSLGQPEAFF
-,TRBV10-3,13,CACQGVSYNEQFF
-,TRBV4-1,17,CASSQDRRGGSYNEQFF
-,TRBV19,14,CASHPPGLLEKLFF
-,TRBV4-2,16,CASSLGGGGAGETQYF
once,TRBV7-9,16,CASSLALGTNTDTQYF
few,TRBV7-9,14,CASSPPDSTGELFF
-,TRBV7-2,12,CASSFQGGRLFF
-,TRBV9,14,CASSLSSQRDGYTF
-,TRBV5-5,16,CASSLGQGSISYEQYF
-,TRBV11-2,15,CASSPISWSNYEQYF
-,TRBV5-4,15,CASSLWGVRGQPQHF
-,TRBV4-3,15,CASSQYPRDTGELFF
once,TRBV19,21,CASSSSPPMKRLVGKGETQYF
-,TRBV2,15,CASRQSDRNTGELFF
few,TRBV18,14,CASSQTGGPQPQHF
-,TRBV27,14,CASNLSGSSDTQYF
-,TRBV6-6,16,CASSKERTVGLYGYTF
-,TRBV28,15,CASHEPAGLNQPQHF
-,TRBV10-3,16,CAIRDGGSSYNSPLHF
-,TRBV9,15,CASSVQASATYEQYF
-,TRBV5-1,13,CASSLAREETQYF
-,TRBV4-2,18,CASSQVTGTSSRTDTQYF
-,TRBV2,15,CASSVGQGPTYEQYF
-,TRBV19,17,CASSIGGGPLAYQPQHF
once,TRBV5-1,15,CASSPGQEGLDTQYF
-,TRBV5-1,13,CASSSGTEKTQYF
-,TRBV18,13,CASSPHRNYGYTF
-,TRBV7-2,15,CASSLKTGGTGELFF
-,TRBV2,16,CASSLAGTGGLDGYTF
few,TRBV4-1,13,CASSPGQVLEQYF
-,TRBV18,13,CASSPPGAGELFF
-,TRBV18,14,CASSPGQEGYEQYF
-,TRBV18,11,CASSPKTDQFF
-,TRBV5-1,16,CASSLDGGGPTDTQYF
-,TRBV28,14,CASSYSRGLDTQYF
-,TRBV11-3,14,CASSLGRGSSTQYF
-,TRBV7-3,15,CASSSSAGVTDTQYF
few,TRBV11-3,16,CASSLGRDSLGNTIYF
-,TRBV4-2,14,CASSQGPGIYGYTF